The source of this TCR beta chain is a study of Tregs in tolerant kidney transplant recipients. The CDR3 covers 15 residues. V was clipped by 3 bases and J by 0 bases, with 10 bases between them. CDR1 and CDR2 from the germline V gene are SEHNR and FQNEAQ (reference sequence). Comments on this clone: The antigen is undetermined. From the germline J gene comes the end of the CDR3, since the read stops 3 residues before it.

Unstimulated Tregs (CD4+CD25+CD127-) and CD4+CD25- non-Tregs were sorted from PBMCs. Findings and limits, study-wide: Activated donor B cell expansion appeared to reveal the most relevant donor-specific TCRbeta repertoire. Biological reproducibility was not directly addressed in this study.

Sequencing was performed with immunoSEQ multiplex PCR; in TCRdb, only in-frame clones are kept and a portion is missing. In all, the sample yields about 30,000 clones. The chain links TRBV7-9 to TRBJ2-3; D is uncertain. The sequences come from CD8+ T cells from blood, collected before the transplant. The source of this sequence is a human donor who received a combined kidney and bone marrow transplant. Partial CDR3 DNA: TGTGCCAGCAGCTTGGTACTAATCAGCACAGATACG. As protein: CASSLVLISTDT. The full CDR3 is CASSLVLISTDTQYF.